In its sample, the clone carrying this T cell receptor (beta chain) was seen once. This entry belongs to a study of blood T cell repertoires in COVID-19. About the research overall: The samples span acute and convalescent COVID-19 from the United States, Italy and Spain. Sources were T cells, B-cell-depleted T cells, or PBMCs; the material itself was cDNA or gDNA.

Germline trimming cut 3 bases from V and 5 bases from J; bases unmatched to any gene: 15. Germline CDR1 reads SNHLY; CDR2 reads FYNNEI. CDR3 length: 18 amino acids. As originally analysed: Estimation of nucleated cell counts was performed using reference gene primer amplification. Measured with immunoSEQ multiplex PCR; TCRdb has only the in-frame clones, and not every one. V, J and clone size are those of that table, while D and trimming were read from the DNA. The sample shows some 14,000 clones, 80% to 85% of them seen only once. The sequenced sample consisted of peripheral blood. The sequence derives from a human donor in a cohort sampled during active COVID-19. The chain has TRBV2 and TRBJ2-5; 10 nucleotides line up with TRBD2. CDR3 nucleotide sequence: TGTGCCAGCAGTGAGGGTCTAGCGGGGGACCCATCTAAGGAGACCCAGTACTTC. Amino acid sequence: CASSEGLAGDPSKETQYF.